What follows are 6 T cell receptor beta chains derived from one specimen sequenced in a study of blood T cell repertoires in COVID-19. TCRdb keeps only in-frame clones here, not all; method: immunoSEQ multiplex PCR. The sample consists of about 410,000 clones, about 89% of them appearing once. Input material: peripheral blood. These receptors were collected from a woman in her forties with COVID-19, enrolled during active disease.

This sequence joins TRBV30 and TRBJ1-1; D is unresolved. The CDR3 sequence is 10 residues long. Looked up from germline, CDR1 is GTSNPN and CDR2 is SVGIG (reference sequence). V was pared by 3 bases and J by 11 bases, with 10 bases between. The CDR3 DNA reads TGTGCCTGGAGCCCCCCGGGGGCTTTCTTT. It translates to CAWSPPGAFF.

V gene TRBV28 combines with J gene TRBJ1-1, with D unclear. The germline V gene has CDR1 MDHEN and CDR2 SYDVKM. V was trimmed by 5 bases and J by 4 bases, leaving 17 bases between them. The CDR3 contains 15 residues. The CDR3: CASSLTSRGGTEAFF. For the CDR3, the DNA is TGTGCCAGCAGTCTGACCTCTCGGGGAGGCACTGAAGCTTTCTTT.

The J gene is TRBJ1-1, the V gene TRBV3-1 (or the pseudogene TRBV3-2); D possibly corresponds to TRBD1 (5 bases). This CDR3 region has 14 residues. V lost 3 bases and J 4 bases, leaving 12 bases between the germline ends. Per the germline V gene, CDR1 is LGHDT and CDR2 is YNNKEL (reference sequence). This CDR3 reads CASSQLLGGTEAFF. CDR3 sequence (DNA): TGTGCCAGCAGCCAGTTGTTGGGGGGCACTGAAGCTTTCTTT.

This clone was seen a single time. The rearrangement joins TRBV6-6 to TRBJ1-5, with no clear D. This CDR3 region has 12 residues. Germline V gives CDR1 MNHNY, CDR2 SVGAGI (reference sequence). Trimming stripped 4 bases from V and 5 bases from J, with 6 bases between. The chain's CDR3 is CASSSVDQPQHF. The DNA of the CDR3 is TGTGCCAGCAGTTCGGTCGATCAGCCCCAGCATTTT.

This chain connects TRBV2 to TRBJ2-7; 9 bases fit TRBD1. J lost 5 bases, V lost 4 bases, and 0 bases had no gene match. Germline loops: CDR1 SNHLY, CDR2 FYNNEI. The length of the CDR3 is 12 residues. The CDR3 loop reads CASSGTGDEQYF. The CDR3 DNA follows: TGTGCCAGCAGTGGGACAGGGGACGAGCAGTACTTC.

This clone was recorded a few times. Written as DNA, the CDR3 is TGTGCCAGACCTCCGGGTGCATACTACACCTTC. It yields the protein CARPPGAYYTF. The V gene is TRBV27, the J gene TRBJ1-2; no definite D call. The CDR3 consists of 11 residues. Per germline, CDR1 MNHEY and CDR2 SMNVEV (reference sequence). The V end was cut by 9 bases, the J end by 10 bases, with 15 bases between.